Listed below are T cell receptor beta chains from one sample, sequenced in a study of cytomegalovirus exposure and HLA in healthy donors. Measured with immunoSEQ multiplex PCR; TCRdb has only the in-frame clones, and not every one. This sample yields fewer than 200,000 clones, of which roughly 76% are seen a single time; 4.9% belongs to the top ten. The sample taken for sequencing was PBMCs. The receptor set was obtained from a woman younger than 35 in good health and CMV-seropositive. Both conserved end residues are part of each CDR3. D genes are given only for firm matches. The size field is filled for only some rows; it gives once, few, many or a size class.

j_call d_call v_call clone_size cdr3_length cdr3_aa cdr3_nt
TRBJ2-1 TRBD1 TRBV6-1 - 15 CASRLGQGLYNEQFF TGTGCCAGCAGACTAGGACAGGGCCTCTACAATGAGCAGTTCTTC
TRBJ2-5 - TRBV7-2 - 14 CASSRLGQKETQYF TGTGCCAGCAGCCGCCTTGGACAGAAGGAGACCCAGTACTTC
TRBJ1-2 - TRBV4-3 - 16 CASSQGVASSYYGYTF TGCGCCAGCAGCCAAGGGGTAGCTTCCTCCTACTATGGCTACACCTTC
TRBJ1-1 - TRBV7-9 - 12 CASSWVGAEAFF TGTGCCAGCAGCTGGGTGGGAGCTGAAGCTTTCTTT
TRBJ1-2 - TRBV6-1 - 13 CAIGWLPQESYTF TGTGCCATCGGTTGGCTACCGCAGGAAAGCTACACCTTC
TRBJ1-1 - TRBV28 - 16 CASSLYWGGMNTEAFF TGTGCCAGCAGTTTATATTGGGGGGGCATGAACACTGAAGCTTTCTTT
TRBJ1-1 - TRBV7-9 - 15 CASSFWEGGRTEAFF TGTGCCAGCAGCTTTTGGGAGGGGGGACGAACTGAAGCTTTCTTT
TRBJ1-2 - TRBV4-1 - 16 CASSQDLAPGNYGYTF TGCGCCAGCAGCCAAGATCTGGCCCCTGGCAACTATGGCTACACCTTC
TRBJ1-4 - TRBV6-5 many 15 CASSYSGQINEKLFF TGTGCCAGCAGTTACTCGGGGCAGATAAATGAAAAACTGTTTTTT
TRBJ2-2 - TRBV25-1 - 15 CASSPPDRDTGELFF TGTGCCAGCAGCCCTCCGGACAGAGACACCGGGGAGCTGTTTTTT
TRBJ1-3 TRBD1 TRBV19 - 18 CASIGWDSLADSGNTIYF TGTGCCAGTATCGGATGGGACAGCCTAGCAGACTCTGGAAACACCATATATTTT
TRBJ2-7 TRBD1 TRBV7-9 - 17 CASSSTVGDRNTYEQYF TGTGCCAGCAGCTCGACAGTGGGGGACAGGAATACCTACGAGCAGTACTTC
TRBJ1-5 - TRBV5-8 - 17 CASSLAGETIAYQPQHF TGTGCCAGCAGCTTGGCCGGGGAGACAATCGCCTACCAGCCCCAGCATTTT
TRBJ1-2 - TRBV5-5 - 11 CASSFTGGYTF TGTGCCAGCAGCTTTACAGGAGGCTACACCTTC
TRBJ2-7 - TRBV18 - 12 CASSRQWDEQYF TGTGCCAGCTCACGACAGTGGGACGAGCAGTACTTC
TRBJ1-4 - TRBV11-2 - 15 CASSSGFGSNEKLFF TGTGCCAGCAGCTCAGGGTTTGGGTCTAATGAAAAACTGTTTTTT
TRBJ2-5 TRBD2 TRBV4-1 - 16 CASSRASGGKKETQYF TGCGCCAGCAGCCGCGCTAGCGGGGGTAAAAAAGAGACCCAGTACTTC
TRBJ2-7 TRBD1 TRBV13 - 14 CASSSDRVTYEQYF TGTGCCAGCAGCTCGGACAGGGTAACCTACGAGCAGTACTTC
TRBJ1-3 - TRBV7-9 once 15 CASSLARTDGNTIYF TGTGCCAGCAGCTTAGCCCGTACAGATGGAAACACCATATATTTT
TRBJ1-1 - TRBV29-1 - 13 CSVMGLMNTEAFF TGCAGCGTTATGGGACTGATGAACACTGAAGCTTTCTTT
TRBJ2-5 TRBD2 TRBV4-3 few 18 CASSHTFTSGAYQETQYF TGCGCCAGCAGCCACACATTTACTAGCGGCGCGTACCAAGAGACCCAGTACTTC
TRBJ2-3 TRBD2 TRBV27 - 15 CASSLLAGITDTQYF TGTGCCAGCAGTTTATTAGCGGGGATCACAGATACGCAGTATTTT
TRBJ1-5 - TRBV20-1 - 11 CSARAGQPQHF TGCAGTGCGCGGGCGGGTCAGCCCCAGCATTTT
TRBJ1-1 - TRBV4-1 - 14 CASSQGDLNTEAFF TGCGCCAGCAGCCAAGGGGACTTGAACACTGAAGCTTTCTTT
TRBJ1-2 - TRBV7-9 - 16 CASSLGVSIRGEGYTF TGTGCCAGCAGCTTAGGAGTTTCAATTAGGGGTGAGGGCTACACCTTC
TRBJ2-7 - TRBV4-3 - 14 CASSQEQASYEQYF TGCGCCAGCAGCCAAGAACAGGCCTCCTACGAGCAGTACTTC
TRBJ1-2 - TRBV2 - 15 CASTELRSKNYGYTF TGTGCCAGCACCGAACTAAGGTCGAAAAACTATGGCTACACCTTC
TRBJ2-7 - TRBV30 once 13 CAWSPTVNYEQYF TGTGCCTGGAGTCCGACAGTAAACTACGAGCAGTACTTC